Below, 15 T cell receptor beta chains from the same sample are listed, as sequenced in a study of OX40 agonist ivuxolimab in advanced cancers. Measured with immunoSEQ multiplex PCR; TCRdb has only the in-frame clones, and not every one. The sample lists approximately 99,000 clones; 94% were seen once. The sample here was CD4+ or CD8+ T cells sorted from blood, taken in a trial of the OX40 agonist ivuxolimab. The receptor source for this set is an adult with an advanced solid tumor such as melanoma, head and neck, liver or kidney cancer.

The CDR3, as DNA: TGTGCCAGCAGTTTGGGACAGACCTATGGCTACACCTTC. It encodes CASSLGQTYGYTF. This sequence joins TRBV28 and TRBJ1-2; 7 bases match TRBD1. V shed 3 bases and J 4 bases; nucleotides not matched to a gene: 2. The CDR3 has 13 amino acids. Germline values: CDR1 MDHEN, CDR2 SYDVKM.

The DNA for the CDR3 is TGTGCCAGCAGCGGGGAGATCAATCAGCCCCAGCATTTT. This codes for CASSGEINQPQHF. This chain links TRBV5-5 with TRBJ1-5, with D unresolved. The CDR3 spans 13 residues. Germline CDR1 reads SGHKS; CDR2 reads YYEKEE (reference sequence). Deletions cut 4 bases from V and 3 bases from J, with 8 bases between.

The chain uses TRBV18 and TRBJ2-7; D is perhaps TRBD1 (6 bases). The CDR3 has 14 residues. Between the trimmed V and J ends, which lost 1 base and 3 bases, there was a span of 10 bases. Germline CDR1 and CDR2: KGHSH and LQKENI. The CDR3 reads CASSPRADSYEQYF. The CDR3 DNA sequence: TGTGCCAGCTCACCACGGGCGGACAGCTACGAGCAGTACTTC.

This sequence joins TRBV6-1 and TRBJ2-1, with D perhaps matching TRBD1 (5 bases). This CDR3 has 13 residues. Trimming removed 3 bases at V and 4 bases at J, with 7 bases between. CDR1 is MNHNS, CDR2 SASEGT, per germline. In DNA form, the CDR3 reads TGTGCCAGCAGTGAGGCAGGGTACAATGAGCAGTTCTTC. It specifies CASSEAGYNEQFF.

This clone has a single count. The V call is TRBV7-9, the J call TRBJ2-7; D is undetermined. The CDR3 consists of 13 residues. Trimming left V 0 bases short and J 1 base short, with 4 bases between. Germline V gene sequence: CDR1 SEHNR, CDR2 FQNEAQ (reference sequence). In DNA form, the CDR3 reads TGTGCCAGCAGCTTAGCGGTTTCCTACGAGCAGTACTTC. Protein sequence: CASSLAVSYEQYF. The variable domain in full, with the rest retrieved from reference TRBV7-9 and TRBJ2-7, is DTGVSQNPRHKITKRGQNVTFRCDPISEHNRLYWYRQTLGQGPEFLTYFQNEAQLEKSRLLSDRFSAERPKGSFSTLEIQRTEQGDSAMYLCASSLAVSYEQYFGPGTRLTVT.

The rearrangement joins TRBV19 to TRBJ2-7; TRBD1 matches 11 bases. The V gene's germline CDR1 is LNHDA and CDR2 SQIVND (reference sequence). This CDR3 spans 13 amino acids. The V segment lost 11 bases and the J segment 3 bases; nucleotides outside the gene matches: 6. CDR3 DNA sequence: TGTGCCTCGCAGGGACAGGGGGGCTACGAGCAGTACTTC. This gives the protein CASQGQGGYEQYF.

The rearrangement links TRBV11-1 to TRBJ1-1; D call uncertain. V lost 2 bases, J lost 7 bases, and 8 bases lay in between. Germline values: CDR1 SGHAT, CDR2 FQDESV (reference sequence). The CDR3 covers 12 residues. The chain's CDR3 is CASSLSGNEAFF. CDR3 coding DNA: TGTGCCAGCAGCTTATCGGGGAATGAAGCTTTCTTT. The entire variable domain, with the rest obtained from reference TRBV11-1 and TRBJ1-1, is as follows: EAEVAQSPRYKITEKSQAVAFWCDPISGHATLYWYRQILGQGPELLVQFQDESVVDDSQLPKDRFSAERLKGVDSTLKIQPAELGDSAMYLCASSLSGNEAFFGQGTRLTVV.

The rearrangement uses TRBV2 and TRBJ2-3; 9 nucleotides line up with TRBD1. The germline V gene encodes CDR1 SNHLY and CDR2 FYNNEI. CDR3 size: 15 residues. Germline trimming cut 5 bases from V and 0 bases from J; bases unmatched to any gene: 3. CDR3: CASSRDRASTDTQYF. The CDR3 DNA reads as TGTGCCAGCAGTCGGGACAGGGCTAGCACAGATACGCAGTATTTT.

This rearrangement joins TRBV11-3 to TRBJ2-5; possibly TRBD2 for D (6 bases). Trimming pared 6 bases from V and 4 bases from J, leaving 15 bases between. Germline loops: CDR1 SGHNT, CDR2 YENEEA. The CDR3 has 14 amino acids. CDR3 protein: CASSPDDGGETQYF. The CDR3, as DNA: TGTGCCAGCAGTCCTGACGACGGGGGAGAGACCCAGTACTTC.

The V call is TRBV6-5, the J call TRBJ1-1, with 10 positions matching TRBD1. After removal of 6 bases from V and 3 bases from J, the junction contained 7 bases not matched to a gene. Germline values: CDR1 MNHEY, CDR2 SVGAGI. The CDR3 sequence is 15 residues long. In DNA form, the CDR3 reads TGTGCCAGCAGACGGGACAGGGGTGCGGACACTGAAGCTTTCTTT. This gives the protein CASRRDRGADTEAFF.

This chain uses TRBV9 with TRBJ2-5; 12 bases map to TRBD2. Germline CDR1 reads SGDLS; CDR2 reads YYNGEE. The CDR3 length is 19 residues. The trim removed 4 bases at V and 5 bases at J, leaving 18 bases unmatched. CDR3 amino acids: CASSPPLGLAGIGGETQYF. Here the CDR3 DNA reads TGTGCCAGCAGCCCCCCCCTTGGACTAGCGGGGATTGGTGGGGAGACCCAGTACTTC.

The chain has TRBV9 and TRBJ2-7; 9 positions agree with TRBD2. The CDR3 has 15 amino acids. V gave up 4 bases and J gave up 0 bases; unmatched junction bases: 5. CDR1 and CDR2 from the germline V gene are SGDLS and YYNGEE. CDR3 protein: CASSLEGLASYEQYF. In DNA form, the CDR3 reads TGTGCCAGCAGCTTAGAGGGACTAGCCTCCTACGAGCAGTACTTC.

The V call is TRBV2, the J call TRBJ2-3; 7 nucleotides line up with TRBD2. This CDR3 is 13 amino acids long. Trimming at V came to 7 bases and at J to 2 bases, leaving 3 bases not matched to a gene. Germline CDR1 reads SNHLY; CDR2 reads FYNNEI. This CDR3 reads CASIAGATDTQYF. CDR3 in DNA: TGTGCCAGCATAGCGGGCGCCACAGATACGCAGTATTTT.

This clone was detected only once. The chain recombines TRBV6-6 with TRBJ1-2; D gene unclear. This CDR3 is built from 14 residues. From germline, CDR1 is MNHNY and CDR2 SVGAGI (reference sequence). The germline V and J ends were trimmed by 6 bases and 2 bases, with 13 bases remaining between them. The CDR3 region is CASRLLSSNYGYTF. CDR3 nucleotide sequence: TGTGCCAGCAGGCTACTTTCCTCAAACTATGGCTACACCTTC.

The chain is built from TRBV18 and TRBJ2-7, with D unclear. Germline values: CDR1 KGHSH, CDR2 LQKENI. V lost 3 bases, J lost 7 bases, and 10 bases lay in between. This CDR3 region has 12 residues. CDR3 loop: CASSPPTWEQYF. In DNA, the CDR3 is TGTGCCAGCTCACCGCCTACGTGGGAGCAGTACTTC.